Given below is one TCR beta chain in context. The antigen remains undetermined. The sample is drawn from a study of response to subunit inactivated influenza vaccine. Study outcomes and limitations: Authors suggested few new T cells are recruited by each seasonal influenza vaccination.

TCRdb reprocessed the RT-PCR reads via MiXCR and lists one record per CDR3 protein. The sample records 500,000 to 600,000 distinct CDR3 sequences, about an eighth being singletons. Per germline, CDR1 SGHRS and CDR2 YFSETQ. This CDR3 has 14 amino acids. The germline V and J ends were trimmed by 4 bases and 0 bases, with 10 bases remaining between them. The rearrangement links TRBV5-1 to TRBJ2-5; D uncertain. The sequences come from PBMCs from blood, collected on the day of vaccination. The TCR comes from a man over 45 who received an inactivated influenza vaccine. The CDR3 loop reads CASSNPTYQETQYF. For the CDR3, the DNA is TGCGCCAGCAGCAATCCAACTTACCAAGAGACCCAGTACTTC.